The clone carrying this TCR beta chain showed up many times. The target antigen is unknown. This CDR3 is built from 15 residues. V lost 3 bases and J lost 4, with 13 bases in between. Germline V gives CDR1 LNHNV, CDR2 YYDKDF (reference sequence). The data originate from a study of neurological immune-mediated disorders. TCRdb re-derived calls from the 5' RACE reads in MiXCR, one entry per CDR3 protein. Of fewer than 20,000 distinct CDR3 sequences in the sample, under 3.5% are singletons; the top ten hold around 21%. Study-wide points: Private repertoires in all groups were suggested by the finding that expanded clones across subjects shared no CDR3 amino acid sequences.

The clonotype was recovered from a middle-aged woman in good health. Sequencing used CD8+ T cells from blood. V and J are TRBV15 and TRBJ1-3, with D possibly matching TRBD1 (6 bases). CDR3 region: CATSSRAGVGNTIYF. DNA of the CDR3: TGTGCCACCAGCAGCCGGGCAGGGGTAGGAAACACCATATATTTT.